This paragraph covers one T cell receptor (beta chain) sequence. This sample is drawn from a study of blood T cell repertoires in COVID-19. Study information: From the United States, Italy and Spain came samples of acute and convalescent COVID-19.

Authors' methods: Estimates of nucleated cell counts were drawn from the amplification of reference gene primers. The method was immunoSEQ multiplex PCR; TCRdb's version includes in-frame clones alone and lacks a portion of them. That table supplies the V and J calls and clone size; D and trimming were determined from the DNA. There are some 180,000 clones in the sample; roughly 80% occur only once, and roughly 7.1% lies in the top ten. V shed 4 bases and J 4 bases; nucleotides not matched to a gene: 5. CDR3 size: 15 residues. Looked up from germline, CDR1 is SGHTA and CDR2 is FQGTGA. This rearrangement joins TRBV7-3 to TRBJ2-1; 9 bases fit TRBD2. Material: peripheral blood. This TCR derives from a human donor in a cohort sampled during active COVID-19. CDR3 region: CASSSLAGRYNEQFF. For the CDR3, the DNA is TGTGCCAGCAGCTCGCTAGCGGGGAGGTACAATGAGCAGTTCTTC.